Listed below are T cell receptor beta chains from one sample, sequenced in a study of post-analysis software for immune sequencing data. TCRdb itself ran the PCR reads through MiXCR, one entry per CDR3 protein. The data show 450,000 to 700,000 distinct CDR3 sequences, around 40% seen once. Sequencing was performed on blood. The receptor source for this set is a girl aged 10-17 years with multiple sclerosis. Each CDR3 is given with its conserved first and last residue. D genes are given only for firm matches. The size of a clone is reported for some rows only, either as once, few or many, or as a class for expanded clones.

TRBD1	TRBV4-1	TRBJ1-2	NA	CASSQPTRGRGYGHTF	TGCGCCAGCAGCCAGCCCACCAGGGGGCGCGGCTATGGCCACACCTTC
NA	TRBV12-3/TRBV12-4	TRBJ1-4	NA	CASSPSREKLFF	TGTGCCAGCAGTCCCTCCCGGGAAAAACTGTTTTTT
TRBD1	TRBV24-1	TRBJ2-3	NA	CATRGQGEMDTQYF	TGTGCCACCAGGGGACAGGGGGAGATGGATACGCAGTATTTT
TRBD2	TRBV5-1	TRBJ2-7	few	CASSLLPSMGLADYEQYF	TGCGCCAGCAGCCTATTACCTTCGATGGGACTAGCGGACTACGAGCAGTACTTC
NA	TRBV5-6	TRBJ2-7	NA	CASTHGAGRHEQYF	TGTGCCAGCACGCATGGGGCAGGGCGCCACGAGCAGTACTTC
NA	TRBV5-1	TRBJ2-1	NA	CVSGLEARSYNEQFF	TGCGTCAGCGGCTTGGAGGCTAGGTCCTACAATGAGCAGTTCTTC
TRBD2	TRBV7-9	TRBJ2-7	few	CASSVLAGGINEQYF	TGTGCCAGCAGCGTCCTAGCGGGGGGGATAAACGAGCAGTACTTC
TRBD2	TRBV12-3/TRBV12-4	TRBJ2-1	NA	CASSGGRGLLDEQFF	TGTGCCAGTTCAGGCGGGAGGGGATTATTGGATGAGCAGTTCTTC
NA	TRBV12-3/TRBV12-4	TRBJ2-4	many	CASSFTGLAIQYF	TGTGCCAGCAGTTTTACAGGGTTGGCCATTCAGTACTTC
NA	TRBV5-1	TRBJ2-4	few	CASSLLLGEARGIQYF	TGCGCCAGCAGCCTCCTTTTGGGGGAGGCCAGGGGCATTCAGTACTTC
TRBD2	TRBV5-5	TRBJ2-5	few	CASSLSPSGSRETQYF	TGTGCCAGCAGCCTAAGTCCTAGCGGGAGTCGGGAGACCCAGTACTTC
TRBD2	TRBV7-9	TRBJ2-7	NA	CASSPSTSGYDQYF	TGTGCCAGCAGCCCATCGACTAGCGGTTACGACCAGTACTTC
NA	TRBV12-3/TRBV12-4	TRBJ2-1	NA	CASSEDGRDYNEQFF	TGTGCCAGCAGCGAGGACGGGCGCGACTACAATGAGCAGTTCTTC